Below are 5 T cell receptor beta chains sequenced from a single sample in a study of control samples from healthy donors and cancer patients. The data were produced by immunoSEQ multiplex PCR, yet TCRdb's version contains in-frame clones alone and is incomplete. The repertoire includes around 140,000 clones, roughly 93% of them detected once, and 5% to 7% sits in the top ten. Sequenced sample: blood. All receptors derive from a young man in good health.

This clone has only one observation. This chain uses TRBV4-1 with TRBJ1-1, with D unresolved. CDR1 and CDR2 from the germline V gene are MGHRA and YSYEKL. V was trimmed by 0 bases and J by 0 bases, leaving 11 bases between them. The CDR3 sequence is 16 residues long. CDR3 region: CASSQENFRMNTEAFF. In nucleotides, the CDR3 is TGCGCCAGCAGCCAAGAAAATTTCAGAATGAACACTGAAGCTTTCTTT.

The chain carries TRBV7-2 and TRBJ2-2, with D maybe TRBD2 (5 bases). This CDR3 has 14 amino acids. The germline CDR1 and CDR2 sequences are SGHTA and FQGNSA. V lost 5 bases, J lost 5 bases, and 12 bases lay in between. This CDR3 reads CASSLNSGTGELFF. CDR3 bases: TGTGCCAGCAGCCTTAATTCGGGAACCGGGGAGCTGTTTTTT.

The rearrangement joins TRBV7-9 to TRBJ2-7, with unresolved D. Trimming took off 5 bases at V and 6 bases at J, with 14 bases between the two ends. The CDR3 totals 13 residues. Looked up from germline, CDR1 is SEHNR and CDR2 is FQNEAQ (reference sequence). This CDR3 reads CASSTGPPGEQYF. CDR3 nucleotides: TGTGCCAGCAGCACCGGGCCGCCCGGCGAGCAGTACTTC.

The chain links TRBV6-5 to TRBJ2-3, with 12 positions matching TRBD2. Germline CDR1 and CDR2: MNHEY and SVGAGI. Trimming cost V 7 bases and J 4 bases; bases outside gene matches: 6. The CDR3 runs to 15 residues. CDR3 nucleotides: TGTGCCAGCACCTCTAGCGGGGGGGCCCCAGATACGCAGTATTTT. Translation gives CASTSSGGAPDTQYF.

The CDR3 bases are TGTGCCAGCAGTCGACAGAGCACAGATACGCAGTATTTT. Protein: CASSRQSTDTQYF. The chain employs TRBV12-3 or TRBV12-4 and TRBJ2-3, with D maybe TRBD1 (5 bases). V was shortened by 5 bases and J by 0 bases, with 6 bases between the two germline ends. The CDR3 is 13 amino acids.